What follows is one T cell receptor beta chain and its context. No antigen is known for it. The repertoire was sequenced with immunoSEQ multiplex PCR; TCRdb's copy has only in-frame clones and lacks some. The table includes around 25,000 clones, under 80% detected once. The sample belongs to a study of a mutant IDH1 vaccine in newly diagnosed glioma. Study context: Patients came in for eight vaccinations, in weeks 1, 3, 5, 7, 11, 15, 19 and 23. Following radiotherapy alone, or alongside temozolomide cycles, vaccination was started after an interval of 4-6 weeks.

Time point denoted: week 11, during vaccination. Doses of 300 ug of mutant IDH1 20-mer peptide were given with topical imiquimod. The V end was cut by 5 bases, the J end by 4 bases, with 8 bases between. The germline V gene encodes CDR1 SGHVS and CDR2 FQNEAQ. This CDR3 spans 13 amino acids. Study-wide points: There seemed to be no relation between pseudoprogression and changes in top peripheral T cell clonotypes.

This clonotype was obtained from a man aged 18 to 29 with glioma. Some clones in this sample may be carry-over from other donors' samples. Specimen: peripheral blood mononuclear cells (PBMCs), collected from a glioma patient whose treatment included an IDH1 peptide vaccine. J is TRBJ2-2 and V is TRBV7-8; D not certain. The CDR3 region has the DNA TGTGCCAGCAGCACACCAGTCACCGGGGAGCTGTTTTTT. Its translation: CASSTPVTGELFF.